These 32 T cell receptor beta chains were sequenced from one sample in a study of T cells in Graves' hyperthyroidism and ophthalmopathy (dated 2019 in TCRdb). Libraries came from multiplex PCR. The sequencing machine was an Illumina HiSeq 2000. The TCR beta CDR3 regions were amplified from the RNA transcripts. The first round of RT-PCR for the TCR CDR3 was performed with the HTBI primer set and the Qiagen OneStep RT-PCR kit. The public reads were reprocessed in TCRdb via fastp at Q25 and MiXCR, keeping in-frame beta chains. Rows with a matching CDR3 protein are joined into one entry that keeps the most common DNA and genes. The sample includes 450,000 to 550,000 distinct CDR3 sequences, with around 22% observed a single time. Clones ranked in the top ten supply around 11% of the sample. Sequencing used blood. The receptor source for this set is a woman aged 25 to 39 with Graves' ophthalmopathy.

The sample holds many counts of this clonotype. V is TRBV6-5 and J is TRBJ1-1; D not resolved. The V gene's germline CDR1 is MNHEY and CDR2 SVGAGI. V was pared by 0 bases and J by 3 bases, with 8 bases between. The CDR3 contains 14 residues. CDR3 nucleotide sequence: TGTGCCAGCAGTTACTCCTACGGGGACACTGAAGCTTTCTTT. This translates into CASSYSYGDTEAFF.

A note on this clonotype: One junction end disagrees with the germline gene, perhaps due to a read error. This chain links TRBV4-1 with TRBJ1-1; no clear D. This CDR3 contains 14 residues. CDR1 and CDR2 (germline): MGHRA, YSYEKL. CDR3 in amino acids: CASGQEQNLQEAFF. CDR3 in DNA: TGCGCCAGCGGCCAAGAACAAAATCTACAGGAAGCTTTCTTT.

This clonotype was detected many times. The gene calls are TRBV5-1 and TRBJ1-1; D gene ambiguous. Germline CDR1 and CDR2: SGHRS and YFSETQ. V was pared by 0 bases and J by 0 bases, with 12 bases between. The CDR3 has 16 amino acids. This CDR3 reads CASSLAMISMNTEAFF. The CDR3 DNA sequence: TGCGCCAGCAGCTTGGCTATGATTTCGATGAACACTGAAGCTTTCTTT.

This clonotype has a count of ten or more. V and J are TRBV19 and TRBJ1-1; 10 nucleotides align to TRBD1. The J segment lost 1 base and the V segment lost 5 bases, leaving 10 bases of the junction unmatched. Germline CDR1 reads LNHDA; CDR2 reads SQIVND (reference sequence). The length of the CDR3 is 17 residues. The CDR3 sequence is CASSLLSRTGGNTEAFF. The CDR3 bases are TGTGCCAGTAGTCTCCTCTCTCGGACAGGGGGGAACACTGAAGCTTTCTTT.

The chain couples TRBV20-1 to TRBJ2-7; D may be TRBD1 or TRBD2 (5 bases each). CDR1 and CDR2 from the germline V gene are DFQATT and SNEGSKA (reference sequence). CDR3 size: 13 residues. The V end was cut by 4 bases, the J end by 7 bases, with 17 bases between. As DNA, the CDR3 is TGCAGTGCTATCCGGGACCCCCTTAAGGAGCAGTACTTC. It is translated as CSAIRDPLKEQYF.

This clonotype has more than one count but fewer than ten. The chain joins TRBV12-3 or TRBV12-4 to TRBJ2-7; 7 bases are shared with TRBD1. With V trimmed by 4 bases and J by 0 bases, 6 bases remained unmatched. This CDR3 spans 15 amino acids. The CDR3 DNA reads as TGTGCCAGCAGTTCCAGGGGGAGAATCTCCTACGAGCAGTACTTC. Translating gives CASSSRGRISYEQYF.

This chain connects TRBV6-1 to TRBJ1-1; D gene unclear. The length of the CDR3 is 14 residues. CDR1 MNHNS and CDR2 SASEGT come from the germline V gene. The V end was cut by 3 bases, the J end by 5 bases, with 13 bases between. The CDR3 here is CASSDPNDRTEAFF. CDR3 DNA: TGTGCCAGCAGTGACCCGAACGATCGGACTGAAGCTTTCTTT.

V usage is TRBV6-5 and J usage is TRBJ1-2; 11 positions agree with TRBD1. Germline V gene sequence: CDR1 MNHEY, CDR2 SVGAGI. The CDR3 covers 17 residues. J was trimmed by 4 bases and V by 2 bases; bases with no gene match: 9. The CDR3 region has the DNA TGTGCCAGCAGTTACATTAGGACAGGGGGCTCTAGCTATGGCTACACCTTC. It specifies CASSYIRTGGSSYGYTF.

This clonotype was recorded at least ten times. The chain employs TRBV7-9 and TRBJ2-7, with D possibly matching TRBD1 (5 bases). Germline CDR1 is SEHNR and CDR2 is FQNEAQ (reference sequence). Trimming removed 0 bases from V and 4 bases from J, with 7 bases in between. The CDR3 covers 13 residues. The CDR3 DNA is TGTGCCAGCAGCTTAGCGCAGGGATACGAGCAGTACTTC. As protein: CASSLAQGYEQYF.

The chain combines TRBV12-3 or TRBV12-4 with TRBJ1-5; 8 nucleotides line up with TRBD1. Germline trimming cut 3 bases from V and 2 bases from J; bases unmatched to any gene: 3. The CDR3 spans 15 residues. In nucleotides, the CDR3 is TGTGCCAGCAGTTTCGAGACAGGGGGCAATCAGCCCCAGCATTTT. It specifies CASSFETGGNQPQHF.

This clonotype was seen many times. This chain joins TRBV6-5 and TRBJ1-1; D gene ambiguous. CDR1 is MNHEY, CDR2 SVGAGI, per germline. Trimming took 0 bases from V and 2 from J, leaving 4 bases between them. This CDR3 has 13 residues. The CDR3 spells CASSYSHNTEAFF. CDR3 sequence (DNA): TGTGCCAGCAGTTACTCACATAACACTGAAGCTTTCTTT.

This chain joins TRBV15 and TRBJ2-7; 11 bases align to TRBD2. The V segment lost 2 bases and the J segment 6 bases; nucleotides outside the gene matches: 15. CDR1 is LNHNV, CDR2 YYDKDF, per germline (reference sequence). The CDR3 is 18 residues long. The CDR3 loop is CATSRQISGRAPRGEQYF. DNA of the CDR3: TGTGCCACCAGCAGACAGATTAGCGGGAGGGCCCCCCGCGGCGAGCAGTACTTC.

This clonotype was observed at least ten times. The V call is TRBV7-6, the J call TRBJ2-5; 10 positions agree with TRBD1. The V and J ends lost 2 bases and 4 bases, in that order; junction bases with no gene match: 4. CDR1 is SGHVS, CDR2 FNYEAQ, per germline. The CDR3 covers 15 residues. This CDR3 reads CASSLRDRGLETQYF. CDR3 coding DNA: TGTGCCAGCAGCTTAAGAGACAGGGGGCTAGAGACCCAGTACTTC.

This clonotype was seen many times. The chain joins TRBV6-1 to TRBJ2-7; a weak D match, TRBD1 (6 bases). Trimming took off 6 bases at V and 0 bases at J, with 15 bases between the two ends. The CDR3 covers 15 residues. Germline V CDR1 and CDR2: MNHNS, SASEGT. The CDR3 here is CASRRDTTTSYEQYF. In DNA form, the CDR3 reads TGTGCCAGCAGGAGGGACACGACCACCTCCTACGAGCAGTACTTC.

J is TRBJ2-5 and V is TRBV5-6; D is perhaps TRBD2 (5 bases). CDR3 length: 17 residues. Trimming cost V 0 bases and J 9 bases, with 24 bases left between them. The germline gives CDR1 SGHDT, CDR2 YYEEEE. The CDR3 reads CASSLGAGPSPARAQYF. Here the CDR3 DNA reads TGTGCCAGCAGCTTGGGCGCCGGGCCAAGCCCCGCGAGGGCCCAGTACTTC.

J is TRBJ1-1 and V is TRBV19; D is uncertain. From germline, CDR1 is LNHDA and CDR2 SQIVND (reference sequence). The V and J ends lost 7 bases and 6 bases respectively, with 15 bases between them. This CDR3 is 13 amino acids long. As DNA, the CDR3 is TGTGCCAGTACCTTCCTAAGCGGCTCTGAAGCTTTCTTT. Translation gives CASTFLSGSEAFF.

In this sample, this clonotype turned up many times. This rearrangement joins TRBV27 to TRBJ1-1; weak D call: TRBD1 (5 bases). Trimming removed 2 bases from V and 5 bases from J, with 12 bases in between. Germline V gene lookup returns CDR1 MNHEY and CDR2 SMNVEV (reference sequence). This CDR3 comprises 14 residues. Written as DNA, the CDR3 is TGTGCCAGCAGTTTAGGGGGGGAGGGGACTGAAGCTTTCTTT. Residues: CASSLGGEGTEAFF.

In its sample, this clonotype was seen many times. V gene TRBV24-1 combines with J gene TRBJ1-2; D uncertain. Germline lookup yields CDR1 KGHDR and CDR2 SFDVKD. The CDR3 extends over 12 amino acids. The V and J ends lost 1 base and 8 bases respectively, with 7 bases between them. Here the CDR3 reads CATSDFSLGYTF. The CDR3 nucleotides read TGTGCCACCAGTGATTTCTCACTAGGCTACACCTTC.

This chain joins TRBV12-3 or TRBV12-4 and TRBJ1-5; D may be TRBD1 (6 bases). Trimming took 7 bases from V and 0 from J, leaving 13 bases between them. This CDR3 comprises 15 residues. CDR3 amino acids: CASTHRDTSNQPQHF. The CDR3 DNA reads TGTGCCAGCACCCATCGGGACACTAGCAATCAGCCCCAGCATTTT.

The chain recombines TRBV7-2 with TRBJ1-2; D gene uncertain. The V gene lost 0 bases and the J gene lost 6 bases, with 8 bases spanning the gap. Per the germline V gene, CDR1 is SGHTA and CDR2 is FQGNSA. There are 13 residues in the CDR3. The CDR3 spells CASSLAEGHGYTF. The DNA of the CDR3 is TGTGCCAGCAGCTTAGCCGAGGGCCATGGCTACACCTTC.

This clonotype was picked up a small number of times. V is TRBV5-1 and J is TRBJ1-2, with a weak D call TRBD1 (5 bases). This CDR3 is 15 amino acids long. Per the germline V gene, CDR1 is SGHRS and CDR2 is YFSETQ. V was trimmed by 3 bases and J by 5 bases, leaving 17 bases between them. CDR3 protein: CASSSLPTAEYGYTF. The DNA of the CDR3 is TGCGCCAGCAGCTCTCTCCCGACAGCGGAATATGGCTACACCTTC.

This clonotype was seen many times. The V gene is TRBV7-9, the J gene TRBJ1-2; the D gene is possibly TRBD1 (6 bases). This CDR3 comprises 14 residues. Per germline, CDR1 SEHNR and CDR2 FQNEAQ (reference sequence). V lost 7 bases and J 4 bases, leaving 16 bases between the germline ends. DNA for the CDR3: TGTGCCAGCACGCGGGGGGACAATTCCTATGGCTACACCTTC. It encodes CASTRGDNSYGYTF.

The genes are TRBV20-1 and TRBJ2-4, with TRBD1 matching 8 bases. The CDR3 loop spans 14 amino acids. Per the germline V gene, CDR1 is DFQATT and CDR2 is SNEGSKA (reference sequence). V shed 5 bases and J 2 bases; nucleotides not matched to a gene: 5. The CDR3 DNA reads TGCAGTGCTGACAGGGGATTGACCAAAAACATTCAGTACTTC. This translates into CSADRGLTKNIQYF.

This clonotype was counted many times. The V and J genes are TRBV12-3 or TRBV12-4 and TRBJ2-7; D is unresolved. V lost 0 bases to trimming and J lost 0 bases, with 9 bases between them. CDR3 length equals 15 residues. The CDR3 loop is CASSLAIGISYEQYF. The CDR3 DNA reads as TGTGCCAGCAGTTTAGCGATTGGGATCTCCTACGAGCAGTACTTC.

This clonotype was recorded many times. The rearrangement links TRBV14 to TRBJ1-2, with 9 bases that match TRBD1. The ends lost 5 bases at V and 5 bases at J; junction bases unmatched: 12. This CDR3 is 16 amino acids long. Per germline, CDR1 SGHDN and CDR2 FVKESK. This CDR3 is CASSAPGTGREYGYTF. CDR3 nucleotide sequence: TGTGCCAGCAGCGCCCCCGGGACAGGGCGGGAATATGGCTACACCTTC. Drawing the rest from reference TRBV14 and TRBJ1-2, the complete variable domain is EAGVTQFPSHSVIEKGQTVTLRCDPISGHDNLYWYRRVMGKEIKFLLHFVKESKQDESGMPNNRFLAERTGGTYSTLKVQPAELEDSGVYFCASSAPGTGREYGYTFGSGTRLTVV.

This clonotype has at least ten counts. CDR3 loop: CSARLGTGQPQHF. CDR3 coding DNA: TGCAGTGCTCGTCTAGGGACCGGACAGCCCCAGCATTTT. This sequence joins TRBV20-1 and TRBJ1-5, with D perhaps matching TRBD1 (5 bases). V was cut by 5 bases and J by 7 bases, with 15 bases left in between. Germline loops: CDR1 DFQATT, CDR2 SNEGSKA (reference sequence). This CDR3 spans 13 amino acids.

The chain links TRBV28 to TRBJ2-7, with no clear D. In germline, CDR1 is MDHEN, CDR2 SYDVKM. The CDR3 has 14 amino acids. Trimming stripped 3 bases from V and 5 bases from J, with 14 bases between. The CDR3 here is CASSFFGHGDEQYF. CDR3 bases: TGTGCCAGCAGTTTCTTCGGGCATGGGGACGAGCAGTACTTC. Full variable domain (missing parts from reference TRBV28 and TRBJ2-7): DVKVTQSSRYLVKRTGEKVFLECVQDMDHENMFWYRQDPGLGLRLIYFSYDVKMKEKGDIPEGYSVSREKKERFSLILESASTNQTSMYLCASSFFGHGDEQYFGPGTRLTVT.

This clonotype was detected ten times or more. This chain joins TRBV20-1 and TRBJ2-6; tentatively, D is TRBD2 (5 bases). V shed 1 base and J shed 2 bases, with 15 bases lying between them. CDR1 is DFQATT, CDR2 SNEGSKA, per germline (reference sequence). This CDR3 region has 17 residues. The chain's CDR3 is CSARGRQPSTGANVLTF. CDR3 coding DNA: TGCAGTGCTAGAGGGAGGCAGCCTTCTACTGGGGCCAACGTCCTGACTTTC.

This clonotype was recorded a few times. This chain connects TRBV28 to TRBJ2-2; D remains ambiguous. V gave up 3 bases and J gave up 0 bases, with 11 bases separating them. The CDR3 consists of 16 residues. Looked up from germline, CDR1 is MDHEN and CDR2 is SYDVKM. Here the CDR3 DNA reads TGTGCCAGCAGTTTCGGACGGAACTCGAACACCGGGGAGCTGTTTTTT. This translates into CASSFGRNSNTGELFF. Combining the CDR3 with reference TRBV28 and TRBJ2-2 gives the whole variable domain DVKVTQSSRYLVKRTGEKVFLECVQDMDHENMFWYRQDPGLGLRLIYFSYDVKMKEKGDIPEGYSVSREKKERFSLILESASTNQTSMYLCASSFGRNSNTGELFFGEGSRLTVL.

This clonotype was detected many times. CDR3 region: CASRGQGNEQYF. In DNA, the CDR3 is TGTGCCAGCAGGGGACAGGGAAACGAGCAGTACTTC. V and J are TRBV2 and TRBJ2-7, with 9 bases that match TRBD1. From germline, CDR1 is SNHLY and CDR2 FYNNEI. V lost 6 bases to trimming and J lost 5 bases; unmatched junction nucleotides: 2. CDR3 length: 12 amino acids.

This clonotype was counted at least ten times. The CDR3 nucleotides are TGTGCCAGCAGTTTTGGGAGAATGAACACTGAAGCTTTCTTT. As protein: CASSFGRMNTEAFF. The V gene is TRBV12-3 or TRBV12-4, the J gene TRBJ1-1; D is ambiguous. The V and J ends lost 3 bases and 0 bases respectively, with 8 bases between them. CDR3 length: 14 residues.

This clonotype showed up many times. The J gene is TRBJ1-3, the V gene TRBV6-1; the D is unclear. This CDR3 is 15 amino acids long. The V end lost 6 bases, the J end lost 0 bases, and 12 bases lay between the germline ends. Germline CDR1 and CDR2: MNHNS and SASEGT. The CDR3 sequence: CASRPPGISGNTIYF. The CDR3 nucleotides are TGTGCCAGCAGGCCGCCAGGAATCTCTGGAAACACCATATATTTT.